In this sample, the clone carrying this T cell receptor (beta chain) turned up a few times. The antigen remains unidentified. Each CDR3 protein is one row after TCRdb ran MiXCR on the RT-PCR reads. Here the sample spans about 700,000 distinct CDR3 sequences, over 11% being singletons. V dropped 0 bases and J dropped 4; count of bases not matched to a gene: 9. Germline V lookup: CDR1 LGHNA, CDR2 YSLEER. This CDR3 is 19 amino acids long. The sample is drawn from a study of response to subunit inactivated influenza vaccine. Study-wide results and limits: A suggestion made by the authors is that each seasonal influenza vaccination recruits few new T cells.

The gene calls are TRBV4-3 and TRBJ2-3; 14 bases map to TRBD2. The receptor was isolated from a man in his fifties or sixties who received an inactivated influenza vaccine. The sequencing used PBMCs from blood, collected around 14 days before vaccination. The CDR3: CASSQEITGTSGSPDTQYF. CDR3 sequence (DNA): TGCGCCAGCAGCCAAGAAATTACCGGGACTAGCGGGAGCCCAGATACGCAGTATTTT.